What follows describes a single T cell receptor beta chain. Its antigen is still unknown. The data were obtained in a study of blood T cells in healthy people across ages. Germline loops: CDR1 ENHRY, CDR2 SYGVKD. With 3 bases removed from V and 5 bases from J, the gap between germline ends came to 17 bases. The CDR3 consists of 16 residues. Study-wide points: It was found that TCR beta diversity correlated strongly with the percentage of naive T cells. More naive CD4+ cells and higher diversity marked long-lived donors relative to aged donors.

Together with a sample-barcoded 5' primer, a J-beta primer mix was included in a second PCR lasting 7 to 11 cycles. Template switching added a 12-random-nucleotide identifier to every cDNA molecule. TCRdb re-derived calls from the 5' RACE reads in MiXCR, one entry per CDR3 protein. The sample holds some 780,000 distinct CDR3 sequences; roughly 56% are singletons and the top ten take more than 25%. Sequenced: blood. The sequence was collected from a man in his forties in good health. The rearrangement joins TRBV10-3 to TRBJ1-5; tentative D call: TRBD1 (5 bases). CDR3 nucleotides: TGTGCCATCAGTGATCCGGGGGTTAGCCAAGATCAGCCCCAGCATTTT. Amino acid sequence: CAISDPGVSQDQPQHF.